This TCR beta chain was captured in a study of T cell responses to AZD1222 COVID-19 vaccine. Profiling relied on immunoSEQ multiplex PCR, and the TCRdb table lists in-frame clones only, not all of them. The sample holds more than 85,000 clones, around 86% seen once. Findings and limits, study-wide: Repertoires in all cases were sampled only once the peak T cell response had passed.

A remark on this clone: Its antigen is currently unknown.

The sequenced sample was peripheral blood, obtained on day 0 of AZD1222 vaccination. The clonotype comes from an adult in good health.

The CDR3 protein is CAWSTKGQGTEAFF. The CDR3 DNA is TGTGCCTGGAGCACGAAGGGTCAAGGTACTGAAGCTTTCTTT. The rearrangement links TRBV30 to TRBJ1-1; D unclear. Germline-derived CDR1 and CDR2 are GTSNPN and SVGIG (reference sequence). The CDR3 length is 14 residues. Between the trimmed V and J ends, which lost 3 bases and 5 bases, there was a span of 16 bases. The variable domain in full, with the rest retrieved from reference TRBV30 and TRBJ1-1, is SQTIHQWPATLVQPVGSPLSLECTVEGTSNPNLYWYRQAAGRGLQLLFYSVGIGQISSEVPQNLSASRPQDRQFILSSKKLLLSDSGFYLCAWSTKGQGTEAFFGQGTRLTVV.